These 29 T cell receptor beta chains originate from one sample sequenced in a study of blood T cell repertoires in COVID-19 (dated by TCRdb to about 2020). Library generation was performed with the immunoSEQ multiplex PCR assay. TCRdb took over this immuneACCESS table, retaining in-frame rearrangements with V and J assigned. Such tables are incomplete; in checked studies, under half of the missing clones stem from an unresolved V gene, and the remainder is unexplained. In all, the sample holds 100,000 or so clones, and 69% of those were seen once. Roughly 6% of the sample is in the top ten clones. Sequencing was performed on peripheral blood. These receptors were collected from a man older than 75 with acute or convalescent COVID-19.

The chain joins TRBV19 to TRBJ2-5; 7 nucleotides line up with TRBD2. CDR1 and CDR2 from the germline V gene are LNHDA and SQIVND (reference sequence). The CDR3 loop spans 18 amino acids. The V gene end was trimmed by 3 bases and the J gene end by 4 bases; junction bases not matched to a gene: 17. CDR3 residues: CASSMGGIGGSTGETQYF. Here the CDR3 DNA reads TGTGCCAGTAGTATGGGAGGGATTGGCGGGAGTACTGGAGAGACCCAGTACTTC.

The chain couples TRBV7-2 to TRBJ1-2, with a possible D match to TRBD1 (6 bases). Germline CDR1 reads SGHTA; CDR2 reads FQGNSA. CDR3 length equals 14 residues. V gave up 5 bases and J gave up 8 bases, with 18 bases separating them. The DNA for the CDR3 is TGTGCCAGCAGCCCGAACCGGGACAAAGGGGGCTACACCTTC. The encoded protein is CASSPNRDKGGYTF.

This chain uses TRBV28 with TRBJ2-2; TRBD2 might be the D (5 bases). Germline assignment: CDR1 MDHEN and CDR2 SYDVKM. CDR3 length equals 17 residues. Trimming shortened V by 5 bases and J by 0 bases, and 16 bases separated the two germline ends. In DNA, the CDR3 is TGTGCCAGCAGTCCGCCTCTAGGGAGACCGAACACCGGGGAGCTGTTTTTT. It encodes CASSPPLGRPNTGELFF.

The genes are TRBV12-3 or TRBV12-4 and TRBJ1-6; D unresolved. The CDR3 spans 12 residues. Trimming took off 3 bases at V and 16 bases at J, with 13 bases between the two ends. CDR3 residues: CASSLAARELHF. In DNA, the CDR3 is TGTGCCAGCAGTTTGGCGGCGCGAGAACTCCACTTT.

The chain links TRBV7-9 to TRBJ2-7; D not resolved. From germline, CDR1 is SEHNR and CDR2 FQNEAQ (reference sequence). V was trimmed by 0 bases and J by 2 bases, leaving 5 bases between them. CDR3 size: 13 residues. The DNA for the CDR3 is TGTGCCAGCAGCTTAGCACAGACCTACGAGCAGTACTTC. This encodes CASSLAQTYEQYF.

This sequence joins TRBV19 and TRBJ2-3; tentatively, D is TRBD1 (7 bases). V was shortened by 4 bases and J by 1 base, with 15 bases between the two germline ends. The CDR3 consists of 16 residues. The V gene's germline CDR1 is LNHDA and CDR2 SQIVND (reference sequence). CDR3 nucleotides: TGTGCCAGTAGTACGCGGACAGGAGGGGGCACAGATACGCAGTATTTT. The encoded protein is CASSTRTGGGTDTQYF.

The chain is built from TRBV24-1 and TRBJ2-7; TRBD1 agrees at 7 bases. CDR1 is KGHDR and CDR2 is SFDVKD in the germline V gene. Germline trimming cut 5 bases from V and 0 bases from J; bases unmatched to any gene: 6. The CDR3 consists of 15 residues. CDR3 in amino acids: CATSGKGQVSYEQYF. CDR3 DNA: TGTGCCACCAGTGGCAAAGGACAGGTCTCCTACGAGCAGTACTTC.

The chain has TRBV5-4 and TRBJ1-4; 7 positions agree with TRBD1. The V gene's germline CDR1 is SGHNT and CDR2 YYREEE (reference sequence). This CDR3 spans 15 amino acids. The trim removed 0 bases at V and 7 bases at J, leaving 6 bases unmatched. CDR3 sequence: CASSLAGGDGEKLFF. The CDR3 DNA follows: TGTGCCAGCAGCTTGGCAGGGGGTGATGGTGAAAAACTGTTTTTT.

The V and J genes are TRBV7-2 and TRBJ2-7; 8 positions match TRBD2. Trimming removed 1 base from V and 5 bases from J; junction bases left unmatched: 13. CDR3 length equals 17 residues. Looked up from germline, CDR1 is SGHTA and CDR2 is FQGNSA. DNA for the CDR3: TGTGCCAGCAGCTTAGACTCGGGGGCAGCGGGAGCTCACGAGCAGTACTTC. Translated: CASSLDSGAAGAHEQYF.

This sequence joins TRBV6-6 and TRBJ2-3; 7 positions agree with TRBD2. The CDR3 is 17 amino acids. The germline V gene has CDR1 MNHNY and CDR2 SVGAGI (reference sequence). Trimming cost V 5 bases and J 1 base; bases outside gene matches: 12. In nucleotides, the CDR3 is TGTGCCAGCAGTCGACTAAAGACTAGCTTGGGCACAGATACGCAGTATTTT. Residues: CASSRLKTSLGTDTQYF.

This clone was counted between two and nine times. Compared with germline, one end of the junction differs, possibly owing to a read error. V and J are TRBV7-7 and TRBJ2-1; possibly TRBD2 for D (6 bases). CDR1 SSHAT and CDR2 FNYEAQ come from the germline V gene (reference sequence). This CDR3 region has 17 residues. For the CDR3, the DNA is TGTGCTAGCAGCCCCTTAGGCGCGGGAAGCTCAGTAAATGAGCAGTTCTTC. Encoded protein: CASSPLGAGSSVNEQFF. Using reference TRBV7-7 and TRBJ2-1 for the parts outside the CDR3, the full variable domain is GAGVSQSPRYKVTKRGQDVTLRCDPISSHATLYWYQQALGQGPEFLTYFNYEAQPDKSGLPSDRFSAERPEGSISTLTIQRTEQRDSAMYRCASSPLGAGSSVNEQFFGPGTRLTVL.

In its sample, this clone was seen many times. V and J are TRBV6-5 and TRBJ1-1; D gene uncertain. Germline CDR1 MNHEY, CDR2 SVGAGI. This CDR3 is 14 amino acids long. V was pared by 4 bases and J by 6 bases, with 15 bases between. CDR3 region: CASSLRRRASEAFF. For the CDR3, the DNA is TGTGCCAGCAGTTTGCGCCGTCGCGCCTCTGAAGCTTTCTTT.

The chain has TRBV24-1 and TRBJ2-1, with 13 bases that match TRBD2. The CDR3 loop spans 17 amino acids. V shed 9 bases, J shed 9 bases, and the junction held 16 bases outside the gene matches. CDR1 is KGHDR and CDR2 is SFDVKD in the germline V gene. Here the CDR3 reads CATGSSTSGGRRGEQFF. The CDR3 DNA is TGTGCCACCGGATCGTCGACTAGCGGGGGGCGTAGGGGTGAGCAGTTCTTC.

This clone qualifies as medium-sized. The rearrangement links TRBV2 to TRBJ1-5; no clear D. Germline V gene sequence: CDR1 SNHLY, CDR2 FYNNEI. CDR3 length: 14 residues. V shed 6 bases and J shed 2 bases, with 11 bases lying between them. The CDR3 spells CASSTDAGNQPQHF. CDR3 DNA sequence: TGTGCCAGCAGCACTGACGCGGGCAATCAGCCCCAGCATTTT.

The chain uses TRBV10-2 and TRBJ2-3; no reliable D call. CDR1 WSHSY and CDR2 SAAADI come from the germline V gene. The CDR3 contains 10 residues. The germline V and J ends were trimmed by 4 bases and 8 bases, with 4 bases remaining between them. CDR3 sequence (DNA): TGCGCCAGCAGTGGCGGTACGCAGTATTTT. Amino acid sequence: CASSGGTQYF.

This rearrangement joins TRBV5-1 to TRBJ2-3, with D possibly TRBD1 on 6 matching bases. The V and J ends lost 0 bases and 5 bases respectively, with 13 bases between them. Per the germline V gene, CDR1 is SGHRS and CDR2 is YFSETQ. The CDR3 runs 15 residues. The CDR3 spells CASSLAVGAGDTQYF. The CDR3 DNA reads TGCGCCAGCAGCTTGGCCGTGGGGGCGGGAGATACGCAGTATTTT.

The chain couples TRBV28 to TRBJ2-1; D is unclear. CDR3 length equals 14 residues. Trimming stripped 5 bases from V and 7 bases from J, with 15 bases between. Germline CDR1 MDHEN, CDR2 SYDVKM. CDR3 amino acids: CASSRPPTTNEQFF. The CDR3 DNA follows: TGTGCCAGCAGTAGGCCCCCGACAACGAATGAGCAGTTCTTC.

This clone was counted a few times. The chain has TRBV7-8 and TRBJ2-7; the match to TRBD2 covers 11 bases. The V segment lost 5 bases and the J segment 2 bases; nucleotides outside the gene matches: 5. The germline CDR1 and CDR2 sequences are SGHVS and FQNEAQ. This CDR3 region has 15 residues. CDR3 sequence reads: CASSKGTSGTYEQYF. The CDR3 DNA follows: TGTGCCAGCAGCAAAGGGACTAGCGGAACCTACGAGCAGTACTTC.

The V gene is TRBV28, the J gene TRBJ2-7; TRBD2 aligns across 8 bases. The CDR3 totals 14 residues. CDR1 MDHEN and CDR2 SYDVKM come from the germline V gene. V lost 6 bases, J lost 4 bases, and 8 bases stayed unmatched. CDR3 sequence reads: CASRQAGEAYEQYF. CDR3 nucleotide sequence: TGTGCCAGCAGGCAAGCGGGAGAGGCTTACGAGCAGTACTTC.

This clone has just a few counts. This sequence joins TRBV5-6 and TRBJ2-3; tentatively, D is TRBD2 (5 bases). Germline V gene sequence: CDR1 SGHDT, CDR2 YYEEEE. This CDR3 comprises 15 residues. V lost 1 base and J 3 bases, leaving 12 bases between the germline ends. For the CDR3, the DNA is TGTGCCAGCAGCTTGCCCGGGATCGGAACAGATACGCAGTATTTT. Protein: CASSLPGIGTDTQYF.

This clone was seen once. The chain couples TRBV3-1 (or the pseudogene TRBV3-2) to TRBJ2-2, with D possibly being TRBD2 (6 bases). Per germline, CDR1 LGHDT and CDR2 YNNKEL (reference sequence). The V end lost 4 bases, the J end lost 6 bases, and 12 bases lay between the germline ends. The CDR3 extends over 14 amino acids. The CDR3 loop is CASSRWTIAGELFF. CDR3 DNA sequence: TGTGCCAGCAGCCGTTGGACTATAGCCGGGGAGCTGTTTTTT.

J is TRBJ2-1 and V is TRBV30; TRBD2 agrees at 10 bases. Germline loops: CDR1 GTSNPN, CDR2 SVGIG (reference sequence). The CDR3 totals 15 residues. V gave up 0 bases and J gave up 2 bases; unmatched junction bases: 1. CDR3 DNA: TGTGCCTGGAGTGTAGGACTAGCGGCCTACAATGAGCAGTTCTTC. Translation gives CAWSVGLAAYNEQFF. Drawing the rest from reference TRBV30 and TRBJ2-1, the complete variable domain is SQTIHQWPATLVQPVGSPLSLECTVEGTSNPNLYWYRQAAGRGLQLLFYSVGIGQISSEVPQNLSASRPQDRQFILSSKKLLLSDSGFYLCAWSVGLAAYNEQFFGPGTRLTVL.

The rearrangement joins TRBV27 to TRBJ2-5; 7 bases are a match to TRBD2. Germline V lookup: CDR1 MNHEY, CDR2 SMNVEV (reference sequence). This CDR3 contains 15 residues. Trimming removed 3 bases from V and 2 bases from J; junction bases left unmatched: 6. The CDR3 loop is CASSFGTTSQETQYF. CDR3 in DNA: TGTGCCAGCAGTTTCGGGACTACGTCGCAAGAGACCCAGTACTTC.

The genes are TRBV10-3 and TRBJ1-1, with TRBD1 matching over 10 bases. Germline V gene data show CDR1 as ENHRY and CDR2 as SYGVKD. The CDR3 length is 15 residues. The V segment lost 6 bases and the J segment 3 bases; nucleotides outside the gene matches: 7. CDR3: CAISRTGGWDTEAFF. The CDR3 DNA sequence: TGTGCCATCAGCCGGACAGGGGGTTGGGACACTGAAGCTTTCTTT.

The CDR3 loop reads CASSEESSLHF. CDR3 in DNA: TGTGCCAGCAGTGAAGAGAGCTCCCTCCACTTT. The chain uses TRBV6-1 and TRBJ1-6, with D uncertain. The germline V gene has CDR1 MNHNS and CDR2 SASEGT. The CDR3 covers 11 residues. Trimming stripped 1 base from V and 14 bases from J, with 6 bases between.

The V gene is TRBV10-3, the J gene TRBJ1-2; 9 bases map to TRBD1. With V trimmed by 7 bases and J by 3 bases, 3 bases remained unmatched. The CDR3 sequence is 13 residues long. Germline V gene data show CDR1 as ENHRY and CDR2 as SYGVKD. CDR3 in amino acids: CAITRQGDYGYTF. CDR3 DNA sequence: TGTGCCATCACCAGACAGGGGGACTATGGCTACACCTTC.

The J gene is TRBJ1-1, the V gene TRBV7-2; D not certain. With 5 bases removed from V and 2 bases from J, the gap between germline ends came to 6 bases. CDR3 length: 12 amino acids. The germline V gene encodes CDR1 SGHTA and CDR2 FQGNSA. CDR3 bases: TGTGCCAGCAGCCTATATAACACTGAAGCTTTCTTT. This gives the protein CASSLYNTEAFF.

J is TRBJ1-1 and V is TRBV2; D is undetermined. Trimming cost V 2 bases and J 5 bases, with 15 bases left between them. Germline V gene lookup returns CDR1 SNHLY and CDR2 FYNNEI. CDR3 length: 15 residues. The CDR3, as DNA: TGTGCCAGCAGTGAATCGTTTGCGGGTTCTACTGAAGCTTTCTTT. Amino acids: CASSESFAGSTEAFF.

In nucleotides, the CDR3 is TGTGCCAGCAGCCGGGGCGGGAGGAGGGTCACAGATACGCAGTATTTT. This translates into CASSRGGRRVTDTQYF. The chain carries TRBV27 and TRBJ2-3; 8 bases agree with TRBD2. V lost 6 bases, J lost 2 bases, and 10 bases stayed unmatched. The CDR3 has 16 residues. Germline V lookup: CDR1 MNHEY, CDR2 SMNVEV (reference sequence).